Each of the 23 T cell receptor beta chains below was sequenced from the same sample in a study of T cell responses to AZD1222 COVID-19 vaccine. The repertoire was sequenced with immunoSEQ multiplex PCR; TCRdb's copy has only in-frame clones and lacks some. The table includes around 200,000 clones, 90% to 95% detected once. The sample here was peripheral blood, taken 28 days after the second AZD1222 dose. The receptor set was obtained from an adult who received the AZD1222 COVID-19 vaccine.

The gene calls are TRBV18 and TRBJ1-5; D remains ambiguous. Trimming removed 0 bases at V and 4 bases at J, with 10 bases between. There are 15 residues in the CDR3. The V gene's germline CDR1 is KGHSH and CDR2 LQKENI. In DNA, the CDR3 is TGTGCCAGCTCACCACCGTCAGGCGGAAATCAGCCCCAGCATTTT. Translating it yields CASSPPSGGNQPQHF.

V is TRBV28 and J is TRBJ1-2; tentative D call: TRBD1 (5 bases). Germline-derived CDR1 and CDR2 are MDHEN and SYDVKM. The CDR3 has 13 amino acids. V was trimmed by 3 bases and J by 8 bases, leaving 13 bases between them. CDR3 protein: CASSFLTGVGYTF. CDR3 DNA: TGTGCCAGCAGTTTTTTAACAGGTGTCGGCTACACCTTC.

This clone was observed once. The chain joins TRBV4-3 to TRBJ1-6; TRBD1 matches 7 bases. The germline V gene encodes CDR1 LGHNA and CDR2 YSLEER. This CDR3 has 17 amino acids. The junction had 6 bases not matched to a gene; V was cut back by 4 bases and J by 0 bases. This CDR3 is CASSRETGSSYNSPLHF. The CDR3 bases are TGCGCCAGCAGCCGAGAGACAGGGAGCTCCTATAATTCACCCCTCCACTTT.

The rearrangement uses TRBV7-2 and TRBJ2-2; D may be TRBD1 (5 bases). The V and J ends lost 5 bases and 0 bases respectively, with 19 bases between them. CDR1 and CDR2 from the germline V gene are SGHTA and FQGNSA. The CDR3 has 18 residues. The CDR3 sequence is CASSPQTEKKANTGELFF. For the CDR3, the DNA is TGTGCCAGCAGCCCCCAGACAGAAAAGAAGGCGAACACCGGGGAGCTGTTTTTT.

The chain combines TRBV30 with TRBJ2-7, with D possibly matching TRBD1 (6 bases). The germline V gene has CDR1 GTSNPN and CDR2 SVGIG (reference sequence). Trimming removed 1 base at V and 13 bases at J, with 14 bases between. This CDR3 is 11 amino acids long. The CDR3 is CAWSGIRDTYF. The CDR3 region has the DNA TGTGCCTGGAGTGGCATCCGGGACACTTACTTC.

The genes are TRBV28 and TRBJ2-1, with 13 bases aligning to TRBD2. Germline values: CDR1 MDHEN, CDR2 SYDVKM. The CDR3 totals 16 residues. The V gene end was trimmed by 6 bases and the J gene end by 0 bases; junction bases not matched to a gene: 2. CDR3 in DNA: TGTGCCAGCAGCTGGACTAGCGGGAGCTCCTACAATGAGCAGTTCTTC. Translating gives CASSWTSGSSYNEQFF.

This chain uses TRBV2 with TRBJ2-7, with D maybe TRBD2 (6 bases). The germline V and J ends were trimmed by 4 bases and 1 base, with 14 bases remaining between them. The CDR3 extends over 15 amino acids. CDR1 is SNHLY and CDR2 is FYNNEI in the germline V gene. The CDR3 bases are TGTGCCAGCAGTGGGCTGCGGGGTGTATCCTACGAGCAGTACTTC. As protein: CASSGLRGVSYEQYF. Combining the CDR3 with reference TRBV2 and TRBJ2-7 gives the whole variable domain EPEVTQTPSHQVTQMGQEVILRCVPISNHLYFYWYRQILGQKVEFLVSFYNNEISEKSEIFDDQFSVERPDGSNFTLKIRSTKLEDSAMYFCASSGLRGVSYEQYFGPGTRLTVT.

The chain couples TRBV6-5 to TRBJ1-1; D is unclear. The length of the CDR3 is 14 residues. From germline, CDR1 is MNHEY and CDR2 SVGAGI. Trimming removed 4 bases at V and 6 bases at J, with 15 bases between. The CDR3 protein is CASSSKTGRAEAFF. As DNA, the CDR3 is TGTGCCAGCAGTTCAAAAACGGGGAGGGCTGAAGCTTTCTTT.

This rearrangement joins TRBV5-6 to TRBJ2-1; D is possibly TRBD2 (6 bases). This CDR3 is 19 amino acids long. Between the trimmed V and J ends, which lost 0 bases and 6 bases, there was a span of 25 bases. Germline-derived CDR1 and CDR2 are SGHDT and YYEEEE. The CDR3 region is CASSLGGAGWERVINEQFF. Here the CDR3 DNA reads TGTGCCAGCAGCTTGGGGGGCGCAGGGTGGGAGCGGGTCATCAATGAGCAGTTCTTC.

The chain combines TRBV19 with TRBJ1-5; tentative D call: TRBD1 (6 bases). V was pared by 0 bases and J by 6 bases, with 12 bases between. Per germline, CDR1 LNHDA and CDR2 SQIVND (reference sequence). The CDR3 covers 15 residues. This chain's CDR3 is CASSIDHLGGQPQHF. CDR3 bases: TGTGCCAGTAGTATAGATCACCTAGGGGGTCAGCCCCAGCATTTT.

A single count supports this clone. J is TRBJ1-5 and V is TRBV24-1; 9 nucleotides align to TRBD1. Germline V gives CDR1 KGHDR, CDR2 SFDVKD. The CDR3 consists of 19 residues. V was clipped by 0 bases and J by 2 bases; unmatched bases: 10. The CDR3 here is CATSDLGEDRGWGNQPQHF. In DNA, the CDR3 is TGTGCCACCAGTGATTTGGGAGAGGACAGGGGCTGGGGCAATCAGCCCCAGCATTTT.

The chain carries TRBV7-2 and TRBJ1-1; TRBD1 matches at 8 bases. The CDR3 covers 14 residues. The germline V gene has CDR1 SGHTA and CDR2 FQGNSA. The V and J ends lost 2 bases and 2 bases, in that order; junction bases with no gene match: 1. This CDR3 reads CASSLQGANTEAFF. The DNA for the CDR3 is TGTGCCAGCAGCTTACAGGGGGCAAACACTGAAGCTTTCTTT.

The V and J genes are TRBV6-4 and TRBJ2-1, with 10 bases identical to TRBD2. Per the germline V gene, CDR1 is MRHNA and CDR2 is SNTAGT. The CDR3 spans 15 residues. With 0 bases clipped from V and 4 bases from J, the junction kept 0 bases outside the gene matches. The CDR3: CASSDSTSGYNEQFF. CDR3 in DNA: TGTGCCAGCAGTGACTCGACTAGCGGGTACAATGAGCAGTTCTTC.

In its sample, this clone was seen once. The rearrangement uses TRBV19 and TRBJ2-3; possibly TRBD2 for D (6 bases). The V gene lost 6 bases and the J gene lost 2 bases, with 12 bases spanning the gap. CDR1 is LNHDA and CDR2 is SQIVND in the germline V gene (reference sequence). CDR3 length: 14 amino acids. Written as DNA, the CDR3 is TGTGCCAGTAGGCGGGAAGCGGTCACAGATACGCAGTATTTT. The encoded protein is CASRREAVTDTQYF.

The chain carries TRBV7-3 and TRBJ2-5; possibly TRBD2 for D (7 bases). CDR1 is SGHTA and CDR2 is FQGTGA in the germline V gene. V lost 4 bases and J 2 bases, leaving 14 bases between the germline ends. This CDR3 contains 15 residues. The CDR3 DNA sequence: TGTGCCAGCAGCTCGGGGGGCGGGTTTCAAGAGACCCAGTACTTC. Amino acids: CASSSGGGFQETQYF.

The rearrangement uses TRBV7-9 and TRBJ2-7; 7 bases fit TRBD1. The CDR3 totals 14 residues. The trim removed 5 bases at V and 0 bases at J, leaving 4 bases unmatched. Germline assignment: CDR1 SEHNR and CDR2 FQNEAQ (reference sequence). This chain's CDR3 is CASSPRGYSYEQYF. The CDR3 DNA reads TGTGCCAGCAGCCCCAGGGGGTACTCCTACGAGCAGTACTTC. The variable domain in full, completed from reference TRBV7-9 and TRBJ2-7, reads DTGVSQNPRHKITKRGQNVTFRCDPISEHNRLYWYRQTLGQGPEFLTYFQNEAQLEKSRLLSDRFSAERPKGSFSTLEIQRTEQGDSAMYLCASSPRGYSYEQYFGPGTRLTVT.

The J gene is TRBJ2-7, the V gene TRBV4-1; D might be TRBD2 (6 bases). Between the trimmed V and J ends, which lost 1 base and 4 bases, there was a span of 14 bases. In germline, CDR1 is MGHRA, CDR2 YSYEKL. The CDR3 runs 15 residues. The DNA for the CDR3 is TGCGCCAGCAGCCAAGGTCAACTAGCTGAGTACGAGCAGTACTTC. It is translated as CASSQGQLAEYEQYF.

CDR3 in DNA: TGTGCCAGCAGCTTTTCGAGCTACGAGCAGTACTTC. Translation: CASSFSSYEQYF. This chain links TRBV11-1 with TRBJ2-7; D gene ambiguous. In germline, CDR1 is SGHAT, CDR2 FQDESV (reference sequence). Trimming took 3 bases from V and 3 from J, leaving 6 bases between them. The length of the CDR3 is 12 residues. The entire variable domain, with the rest obtained from reference TRBV11-1 and TRBJ2-7, is as follows: EAEVAQSPRYKITEKSQAVAFWCDPISGHATLYWYRQILGQGPELLVQFQDESVVDDSQLPKDRFSAERLKGVDSTLKIQPAELGDSAMYLCASSFSSYEQYFGPGTRLTVT.

The chain combines TRBV18 with TRBJ2-2, with no clear D. Germline V lookup: CDR1 KGHSH, CDR2 LQKENI. V was shortened by 3 bases and J by 7 bases, with 12 bases between the two germline ends. The CDR3 consists of 14 residues. The CDR3 loop is CASSPPSTGGELFF. The DNA of the CDR3 is TGTGCCAGCTCACCGCCTTCGACCGGCGGGGAGCTGTTTTTT.

The J gene is TRBJ2-1, the V gene TRBV7-2, with TRBD2 matching 15 bases. In germline, CDR1 is SGHTA, CDR2 FQGNSA. V was pared by 5 bases and J by 10 bases, with 9 bases of the junction left unmatched. This CDR3 contains 16 residues. This chain's CDR3 is CASSGTGLAGGGEQFF. The DNA for the CDR3 is TGTGCCAGCAGCGGAACGGGACTAGCGGGGGGAGGAGAGCAGTTCTTC. The variable domain in full, with the rest retrieved from reference TRBV7-2 and TRBJ2-1, is GAGVSQSPSNKVTEKGKDVELRCDPISGHTALYWYRQSLGQGLEFLIYFQGNSAPDKSGLPSDRFSAERTGGSVSTLTIQRTQQEDSAVYLCASSGTGLAGGGEQFFGPGTRLTVL.

The genes are TRBV7-3 and TRBJ2-5; D is perhaps TRBD1 (6 bases). CDR1 SGHTA and CDR2 FQGTGA come from the germline V gene. The CDR3 has 13 residues. V shed 5 bases and J shed 4 bases, with 11 bases lying between them. CDR3 coding DNA: TGTGCCAGCAGCACCTCAGGGGCAGAGACCCAGTACTTC. This gives the protein CASSTSGAETQYF.

This clone was seen only once. The chain joins TRBV7-3 to TRBJ2-1, with TRBD1 matching 7 bases. This CDR3 is 15 amino acids long. Germline values: CDR1 SGHTA, CDR2 FQGTGA. V shed 2 bases, J shed 2 bases, and the junction held 3 bases outside the gene matches. The CDR3 sequence: CASSLQGGAYNEQFF. As DNA, the CDR3 is TGTGCCAGCAGCTTACAAGGGGGCGCCTACAATGAGCAGTTCTTC. Full variable domain (outside the CDR3, taken from reference TRBV7-3 and TRBJ2-1): GAGVSQTPSNKVTEKGKYVELRCDPISGHTALYWYRQSLGQGPEFLIYFQGTGAADDSGLPNDRFFAVRPEGSVSTLKIQRTERGDSAVYLCASSLQGGAYNEQFFGPGTRLTVL.

This chain uses TRBV6-5 with TRBJ1-1; D is ambiguous. The germline gives CDR1 MNHEY, CDR2 SVGAGI. Trimming cost V 6 bases and J 1 base, with 9 bases left between them. The CDR3 extends over 13 amino acids. CDR3: CASRIHRNTEAFF. The CDR3 DNA reads as TGTGCCAGCAGGATACATCGGAACACTGAAGCTTTCTTT.